This T cell receptor beta chain was documented in a study of early T cells in non-severe SARS-CoV-2 infection. Researchers tagged individual cDNA molecules with unique molecular identifiers. TCRdb recomputed calls from the 5' RACE reads with MiXCR, one row per CDR3 protein. The sample holds fewer than 110,000 distinct CDR3 sequences, 8.5% to 14% seen once. General observations from the study: VDJdb matches were skewed toward anti-spike CD8 T cell responses.

This clonotype has only a few counts. Its specificity is unknown. The sample taken for sequencing was whole blood. This TCR was sampled from an adult who was a healthcare worker with PCR-confirmed SARS-CoV-2 infection or an uninfected control (not recorded which).

The CDR3 coding sequence is TGTGCCACCAGTACTGGGGGGACGAGCACAGATACGCAGTATTTT. This encodes CATSTGGTSTDTQYF. The chain has TRBV24-1 and TRBJ2-3; possibly TRBD2 for D (6 bases). V was shortened by 6 bases and J by 0 bases, with 12 bases between the two germline ends. CDR3 length: 15 residues. Germline CDR1 and CDR2: KGHDR and SFDVKD.